The 22 T cell receptor beta chains below all came from one sample that was sequenced in a study of T cell responses to AZD1222 COVID-19 vaccine. Only in-frame clones appear in the TCRdb table, and some are missing; sequencing was by immunoSEQ multiplex PCR. This table has nearly 110,000 clones, roughly 87% appearing once. The specimen was peripheral blood, collected on day 0 of AZD1222 vaccination. The receptors shown here come from an adult in good health.

The chain recombines TRBV7-3 with TRBJ2-3; TRBD2 might be the D (6 bases). There are 14 residues in the CDR3. V was cut by 1 base and J by 6 bases, with 11 bases left in between. The V gene's germline CDR1 is SGHTA and CDR2 FQGTGA. Written as DNA, the CDR3 is TGTGCCAGCAGCTTAAGCGGGGCGCGGGATACGCAGTATTTT. Protein sequence: CASSLSGARDTQYF.

This chain joins TRBV7-9 and TRBJ1-3; D not resolved. Germline V gene sequence: CDR1 SEHNR, CDR2 FQNEAQ (reference sequence). The V gene lost 5 bases and the J gene lost 0 bases, with 11 bases spanning the gap. The CDR3 length is 15 residues. This chain's CDR3 is CASSPDGLSGNTIYF. As DNA, the CDR3 is TGTGCCAGCAGCCCCGACGGTCTCTCTGGAAACACCATATATTTT.

V gene TRBV15 combines with J gene TRBJ2-1; D unresolved. Trimming removed 4 bases from V and 0 bases from J, with 13 bases in between. Germline CDR1 reads LNHNV; CDR2 reads YYDKDF (reference sequence). The CDR3 is made up of 16 amino acids. The CDR3 is CATSMDDLSSYNEQFF. The CDR3 DNA reads TGTGCCACCAGCATGGACGACTTGAGCTCCTACAATGAGCAGTTCTTC.

The genes are TRBV5-4 and TRBJ2-6; 8 bases are shared with TRBD1. This CDR3 contains 18 residues. Trimming took 4 bases from V and 3 from J; bases not matched to a gene: 12. Germline CDR1 SGHNT, CDR2 YYREEE (reference sequence). The CDR3 DNA reads as TGTGCCAGCAGCACACTCGACAGGGGCCAGCTTGGGGCCAACGTCCTGACTTTC. Amino acid sequence: CASSTLDRGQLGANVLTF.

This clone was counted between two and nine times. The chain has TRBV25-1 and TRBJ1-3; D gene ambiguous. The CDR3 runs 16 residues. V lost 6 bases and J 3 bases, leaving 18 bases between the germline ends. Germline V gene sequence: CDR1 MGHDK, CDR2 SYGVNS. The CDR3 spells CASSSRVGQSGNTIYF. The CDR3, as DNA: TGTGCCAGCAGCTCCCGGGTGGGTCAGAGTGGAAACACCATATATTTT.

The genes are TRBV7-8 and TRBJ1-6, with D unclear. V lost 5 bases and J lost 4, with 12 bases in between. The germline V gene has CDR1 SGHVS and CDR2 FQNEAQ. This CDR3 has 15 residues. The CDR3 loop is CASSQWEAYNSPLHF. In nucleotides, the CDR3 is TGTGCCAGCAGCCAATGGGAGGCATATAATTCACCCCTCCACTTT.

This clone was detected once. V gene TRBV4-3 combines with J gene TRBJ1-1; no firm D call. The germline CDR1 and CDR2 sequences are LGHNA and YSLEER. Between the trimmed V and J ends, which lost 0 bases and 3 bases, there was a span of 8 bases. The CDR3 covers 14 residues. The CDR3 is CASSQEGTYTEAFF. The CDR3, as DNA: TGCGCCAGCAGCCAAGAGGGAACCTACACTGAAGCTTTCTTT.

This chain joins TRBV7-2 and TRBJ2-7; maybe TRBD2 (6 bases). The germline V gene has CDR1 SGHTA and CDR2 FQGNSA. Between the trimmed V and J ends, which lost 3 bases and 12 bases, there was a span of 12 bases. The CDR3 has 11 amino acids. The DNA of the CDR3 is TGTGCCAGCAGCTTGGGGGGACGTCTGTACTTC. Its translation: CASSLGGRLYF.

The rearrangement links TRBV27 to TRBJ2-5; possibly TRBD1 or TRBD2 for D (6 bases each). Germline V CDR1 and CDR2: MNHEY, SMNVEV (reference sequence). This CDR3 comprises 13 residues. Trimming shortened V by 4 bases and J by 1 base, and 7 bases separated the two germline ends. CDR3 protein: CASSWGAQETQYF. CDR3 sequence (DNA): TGTGCCAGCAGTTGGGGGGCCCAAGAGACCCAGTACTTC.

This chain links TRBV30 with TRBJ2-3; a weak D match, TRBD2 (5 bases). The CDR3 loop spans 16 amino acids. V was shortened by 0 bases and J by 0 bases, with 13 bases between the two germline ends. The germline V gene encodes CDR1 GTSNPN and CDR2 SVGIG (reference sequence). CDR3 amino acids: CAWSVSLAASTDTQYF. As DNA, the CDR3 is TGTGCCTGGAGTGTAAGTCTAGCTGCTAGCACAGATACGCAGTATTTT.

The chain is built from TRBV10-3 and TRBJ2-5; 11 bases fit TRBD2. CDR1 and CDR2 (germline): ENHRY, SYGVKD. V lost 4 bases and J lost 4; bases outside the gene matches: 8. This CDR3 has 16 residues. This CDR3 is CAISVGVAGGRETQYF. In DNA, the CDR3 is TGTGCCATCAGTGTAGGGGTAGCGGGGGGGCGAGAGACCCAGTACTTC.

This sequence joins TRBV5-8 and TRBJ2-1, with 8 bases matching TRBD1. Germline loops: CDR1 SGHTS, CDR2 YDEGEE. V lost 2 bases and J lost 5; bases outside the gene matches: 6. This CDR3 region has 15 residues. The CDR3 bases are TGTGCCAGCAGCTTTGGGACAGGTACTGACAATGAGCAGTTCTTC. This gives the protein CASSFGTGTDNEQFF.

The chain uses TRBV7-9 and TRBJ2-3; 8 nucleotides line up with TRBD2. CDR1 and CDR2 from the germline V gene are SEHNR and FQNEAQ (reference sequence). This CDR3 region has 16 residues. Germline trimming cut 5 bases from V and 6 bases from J; bases unmatched to any gene: 13. The CDR3, as DNA: TGTGCCAGCAGCGGAGCAGCGGGAGTATTAGGGGATACGCAGTATTTT. Amino acids: CASSGAAGVLGDTQYF.

CDR3 protein: CASSSIPGTSGKHNEQFF. In DNA form, the CDR3 reads TGTGCCAGCAGCTCCATCCCCGGGACTAGCGGGAAACACAATGAGCAGTTCTTC. This chain joins TRBV7-3 and TRBJ2-1, with 13 bases identical to TRBD2. CDR1 and CDR2 (germline): SGHTA, FQGTGA. The CDR3 is made up of 18 amino acids. J gave up 5 bases and V 4 bases, and 11 bases lay outside the gene matches.

The CDR3 loop reads CASSLAGSAEAFF. The CDR3 bases are TGCGCCAGCAGCTTGGCGGGATCCGCTGAAGCTTTCTTT. This chain links TRBV5-1 with TRBJ1-1; D is undetermined. This CDR3 is 13 amino acids long. The germline V gene has CDR1 SGHRS and CDR2 YFSETQ. V gave up 0 bases and J gave up 6 bases, with 9 bases separating them.

This chain uses TRBV11-2 with TRBJ2-7, with a weak D call TRBD1 (5 bases). This CDR3 spans 14 amino acids. Trimming removed 3 bases at V and 3 bases at J, with 12 bases between. Germline CDR1 is SGHAT and CDR2 is FQNNGV. CDR3 in DNA: TGTGCCAGCAGCTTGGGGCTAGGGAACTACGAGCAGTACTTC. Encoded protein: CASSLGLGNYEQYF. The variable domain in full, completed from reference TRBV11-2 and TRBJ2-7, reads EAGVAQSPRYKIIEKRQSVAFWCNPISGHATLYWYQQILGQGPKLLIQFQNNGVVDDSQLPKDRFSAERLKGVDSTLKIQPAKLEDSAVYLCASSLGLGNYEQYFGPGTRLTVT.

The chain joins TRBV3-1 (or the pseudogene TRBV3-2) to TRBJ1-4; no firm D call. V was cut by 4 bases and J by 8 bases, with 5 bases left in between. Germline V gives CDR1 LGHDT, CDR2 YNNKEL (reference sequence). This CDR3 has 11 residues. CDR3 in DNA: TGTGCCAGCAGCCTCGACGAAAAACTGTTTTTT. Translating it yields CASSLDEKLFF.

The chain is built from TRBV7-6 and TRBJ2-7, with 11 bases matching TRBD2. J lost 5 bases, V lost 2 bases, and 8 bases had no gene match. In germline, CDR1 is SGHVS, CDR2 FNYEAQ. The CDR3 has 16 residues. In DNA, the CDR3 is TGTGCCAGCAGCTTAACTAGCGGGAGTAAAGGAAACGAGCAGTACTTC. It yields the protein CASSLTSGSKGNEQYF.

The chain uses TRBV18 and TRBJ2-5; D not resolved. Trimming stripped 0 bases from V and 3 bases from J, with 14 bases between. CDR1 and CDR2 (germline): KGHSH, LQKENI. The CDR3 is made up of 16 amino acids. The chain's CDR3 is CASSPPGSVPEETQYF. As DNA, the CDR3 is TGTGCCAGCTCACCACCGGGCAGTGTACCCGAAGAGACCCAGTACTTC.

This clone was detected only once. The chain recombines TRBV15 with TRBJ1-5, with D possibly being TRBD1 (5 bases). Germline-derived CDR1 and CDR2 are LNHNV and YYDKDF (reference sequence). The ends were cut back, 1 base at V and 2 bases at J, with 18 bases in the middle. CDR3 length: 18 amino acids. CDR3 sequence: CATSRAIGVPRGNQPQHF. As DNA, the CDR3 is TGTGCCACCAGCAGAGCTATAGGGGTCCCCAGGGGCAATCAGCCCCAGCATTTT. Complete variable domain (other parts from reference TRBV15 and TRBJ1-5): DAMVIQNPRYQVTQFGKPVTLSCSQTLNHNVMYWYQQKSSQAPKLLFHYYDKDFNNEADTPDNFQSRRPNTSFCFLDIRSPGLGDTAMYLCATSRAIGVPRGNQPQHFGDGTRLSIL.

V gene TRBV4-3 combines with J gene TRBJ1-2; D remains ambiguous. The V and J ends lost 1 base and 8 bases respectively, with 8 bases between them. Germline V gives CDR1 LGHNA, CDR2 YSLEER. The CDR3 consists of 12 residues. In nucleotides, the CDR3 is TGCGCCAGCAGCCAAGTTGGCTGGGGCTACACCTTC. The encoded protein is CASSQVGWGYTF.

The chain is built from TRBV13 and TRBJ1-2; 7 bases align to TRBD1. The length of the CDR3 is 13 residues. The junction had 3 bases not matched to a gene; V was cut back by 4 bases and J by 4 bases. Germline values: CDR1 PRHDT, CDR2 FYEKMQ (reference sequence). Written as DNA, the CDR3 is TGTGCCAGCAGCTCCGGGACAGCCTATGGCTACACCTTC. It is translated as CASSSGTAYGYTF.